The rows below give T cell receptor beta chains drawn from one sample of a study of blood T cells in healthy people across ages. TCRdb re-analysed the 5' RACE reads in MiXCR, keeping a single row per CDR3 protein. The sample gives roughly 800,000 distinct CDR3 sequences, 58% of which show up once; roughly 22% is in the top ten. Sequenced sample: blood. These receptors were taken from a man aged 30 to 45 in good health. The CDR3 runs from the conserved cysteine through the conserved F or W. The D gene is left open where the match is weak. Size is omitted from some rows. Given values are once, few, many or a class for expanded clones.

clone_size j_call v_call d_call cdr3_nt cdr3_aa
. TRBJ2-1 TRBV6-2/TRBV6-3 TRBD2 TGTGCCAGCAGCTTAACTAGCGCGTCTTCGAATGAGCAGTTCTTC CASSLTSASSNEQFF
. TRBJ2-5 TRBV6-2/TRBV6-3 TRBD2 TGTGCCAGCAGTCCCTCCGGGACTAGCTATAACAATGAGCAGTACTTC CASSPSGTSYNNEQYF
. TRBJ1-4 TRBV6-1 . TGTGCCAGCAGTGCTGGGACGGCGCGTGAAAAACTGTTTTTT CASSAGTAREKLFF
. TRBJ1-6 TRBV28 . TGTGCCAGCAGTGAGCGACAGTACTCACCCCTCCACTTT CASSERQYSPLHF
. TRBJ2-3 TRBV20-1 . TGCAGTGCGCCCAGAGGGGTTTCAGATACGCAGTATTTT CSAPRGVSDTQYF
. TRBJ1-2 TRBV29-1 TRBD1 TGCAGCGTTGAAGCCCCGGGACAGCCCTATGGCTACACCTTC CSVEAPGQPYGYTF
few TRBJ2-1 TRBV20-1 TRBD2 TGCAGTGCTACCGCTATAGCGGGAGATTGGAATGAGCAGTTCTTC CSATAIAGDWNEQFF
. TRBJ2-3 TRBV9 TRBD2 TGTGCCAGCAGCGGTAGGGTGTCTAGCGGGAGGGCAGATACGCAGTATTTT CASSGRVSSGRADTQYF
few TRBJ2-7 TRBV6-2/TRBV6-3 . TGTGCCAGCAGTTATCTGGGTTCGAACTACGAGCAGTACTTC CASSYLGSNYEQYF
. TRBJ1-1 TRBV29-1 TRBD1 TGCAGCTCCGGCGGCCGGGACAGGGCCATGAACACTGAAGCTTTCTTT CSSGGRDRAMNTEAFF
. TRBJ2-7 TRBV20-1 . TGCAGTGCCACCCTGTGGGGGGCGGGGAGCGAGCAGTACTTC CSATLWGAGSEQYF
. TRBJ2-3 TRBV15 . TGTGCCACCAGCAGAGATAGGAGCGATACGCAGTATTTT CATSRDRSDTQYF
. TRBJ1-2 TRBV9 . TGTGCCAGCAGCGGGGACGTCGATGGCTACACCTTC CASSGDVDGYTF
few TRBJ1-2 TRBV7-2 . TGTGCCAGCAGCTACTACCAGGCGGATGGCTACACCTTC CASSYYQADGYTF
. TRBJ2-3 TRBV13 . TGTGCCAGCAGCTTAAGGGCGGGGCGGGGCACAGATACGCAGTATTTT CASSLRAGRGTDTQYF
. TRBJ2-7 TRBV29-1 . TGCAGCGGGCGGTTGGCTTCGAGCGAGCAGTACTTC CSGRLASSEQYF
. TRBJ1-1 TRBV20-1 . TGCAGTGCTGGGGAGAACACTGAAGCTTTCTTT CSAGENTEAFF
. TRBJ2-5 TRBV5-6 . TGTGCCACCGGAGGGGGTTCACAAGAGACCCAGTACTTC CATGGGSQETQYF
few TRBJ2-7 TRBV9 . TGTGCCAGCACCCCAGGGAAGGGAGTCTACGAGCAGTACTTC CASTPGKGVYEQYF
. TRBJ2-5 TRBV20-1 TRBD1 TGCAGTGCTCCCCGGGACAGGGGAGAGACCCAGTACTTC CSAPRDRGETQYF
. TRBJ2-7 TRBV5-5 . TGTGCCAGCAGCTTGGGACACTCCTACGAGCAGTACTTC CASSLGHSYEQYF
few TRBJ1-1 TRBV20-1 . TGCAGTGCAGAGGGGCCCGTGAACACTGAAGCTTTCTTT CSAEGPVNTEAFF
. TRBJ2-5 TRBV20-1 . TGCAGTGCTAGAGACGGGAACCTACAAGAGACCCAGTACTTC CSARDGNLQETQYF
. TRBJ2-1 TRBV28 TRBD2 TGTGCCAGTACAAAAGCGGGAGGAAGGGGCAATGAGCAGTTCTTC CASTKAGGRGNEQFF
once TRBJ1-2 TRBV3-1 . TGTGCCAGCAGCCAAGAAGAAGTTGGTGGCTACACCTTC CASSQEEVGGYTF
. TRBJ2-1 TRBV28 . TGTGCCAGCACCGATACTAGCTCCTACAATGAGCAGTTCTTC CASTDTSSYNEQFF
. TRBJ2-3 TRBV7-8 . TGTGCCAGCAGTCCTGGGGGCTGGGGCACAGATACGCAGTATTTT CASSPGGWGTDTQYF
. TRBJ2-5 TRBV11-2 TRBD2 TGTGCCAGCACCTCAGCGGGAGGGAGGGCCGAGACCCAGTACTTC CASTSAGGRAETQYF